This T cell receptor beta chain derives from a study of control samples from healthy donors and cancer patients. The length of the CDR3 is 16 residues. Germline CDR1 reads LNHDA; CDR2 reads SQIVND (reference sequence). V dropped 3 bases and J dropped 6; count of bases not matched to a gene: 11. Assay used: immunoSEQ multiplex PCR; TCRdb lists only in-frame clones, some missing. Altogether approximately 190,000 clones are present, around 90% being singletons, with the ten largest covering 1.8%. The TCR originated in a man aged 25-40 years in good health. This sequence joins TRBV19 and TRBJ2-7, with TRBD2 identical over 10 bases. Input material: blood. The CDR3, as DNA: TGTGCCAGTAGTATGGAGCGGGGGGGCGTATTGGGCGAGCAGTACTTC. It specifies CASSMERGGVLGEQYF. Looking up the rest from reference TRBV19 and TRBJ2-7 gives the full variable domain: DGGITQSPKYLFRKEGQNVTLSCEQNLNHDAMYWYRQDPGQGLRLIYYSQIVNDFQKGDIAEGYSVSREKKESFPLTVTSAQKNPTAFYLCASSMERGGVLGEQYFGPGTRLTVT.